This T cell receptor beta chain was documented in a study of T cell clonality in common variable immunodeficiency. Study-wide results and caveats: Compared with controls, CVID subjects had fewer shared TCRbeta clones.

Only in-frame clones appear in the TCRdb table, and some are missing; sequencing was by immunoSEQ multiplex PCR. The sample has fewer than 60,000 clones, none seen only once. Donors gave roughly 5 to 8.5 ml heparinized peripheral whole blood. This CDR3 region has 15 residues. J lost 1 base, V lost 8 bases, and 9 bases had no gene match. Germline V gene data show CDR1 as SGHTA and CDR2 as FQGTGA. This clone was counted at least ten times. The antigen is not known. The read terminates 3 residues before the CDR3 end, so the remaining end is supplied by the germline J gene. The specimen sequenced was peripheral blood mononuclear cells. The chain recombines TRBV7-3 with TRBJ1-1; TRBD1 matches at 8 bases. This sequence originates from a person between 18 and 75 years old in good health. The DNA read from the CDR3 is TGTGCCAGCGGCAGGGGGCAATTGAGGAACACTGAA. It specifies CASGRGQLRNTE. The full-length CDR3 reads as CASGRGQLRNTEAFF.